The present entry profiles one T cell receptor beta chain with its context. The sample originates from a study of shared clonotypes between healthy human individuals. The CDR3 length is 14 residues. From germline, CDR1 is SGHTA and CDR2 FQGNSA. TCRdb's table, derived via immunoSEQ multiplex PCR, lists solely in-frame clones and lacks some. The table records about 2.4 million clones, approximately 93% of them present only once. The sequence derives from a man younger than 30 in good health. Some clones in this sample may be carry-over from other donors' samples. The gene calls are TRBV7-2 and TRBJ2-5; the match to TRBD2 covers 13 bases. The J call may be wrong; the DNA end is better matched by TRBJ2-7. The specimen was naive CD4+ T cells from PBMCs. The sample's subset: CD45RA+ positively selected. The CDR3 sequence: CASSLGTSGGEQYF. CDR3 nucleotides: TGTGCCAGCAGCTTAGGGACTAGCGGGGGCGAGCAGTACTTC.